The 28 T cell receptor beta chains given below trace back to one sample, sequenced in a study of post-analysis software for immune sequencing data (dated by TCRdb to about 2015). These receptors have no known antigen. Libraries were built with PCR. The run used an Illumina HiSeq 2500. Unique molecular identifiers were incorporated into TCR beta cDNA libraries to reduce PCR and sequencing biases. In-frame beta chains were kept once TCRdb had trimmed the public reads at Q25 with fastp and called clones with MiXCR. Each CDR3 protein gets just one entry, which takes the most common genes and DNA from the rows behind it. This sample holds 800,000 to 950,000 distinct CDR3 sequences; roughly half were observed only once. Jointly, the top ten make up roughly 4.4% of the sample. General study outcomes and caveats: Patients showed significantly higher frequencies than controls for 4 or 5 TRBV segments, among them TRBV5-6, TRBV5-1 and TRBV20-1.

Sequenced input: blood. The origin of the receptors is a girl between 5 and 17 years old with multiple sclerosis.

The chain employs TRBV3-1 and TRBJ2-1; D is uncertain. This CDR3 spans 15 amino acids. Germline V lookup: CDR1 LGHDT, CDR2 YNNKEL (reference sequence). Trimming pared 2 bases from V and 3 bases from J, leaving 11 bases between. The CDR3 region is CASSQTLGLYNEQFF. CDR3 in DNA: TGTGCCAGCAGCCAAACCCTGGGCCTCTACAATGAGCAGTTCTTC.

DNA for the CDR3: TGTGCCAGCACCAACAATGGTATTCGAGAGACCCAGTACTTC. This encodes CASTNNGIRETQYF. The rearrangement joins TRBV6-5 to TRBJ2-5; D not resolved. The germline gives CDR1 MNHEY, CDR2 SVGAGI. The CDR3 has 14 residues. Trimming removed 7 bases from V and 4 bases from J, with 16 bases in between.

This chain connects TRBV28 to TRBJ1-2, with D perhaps matching TRBD1 (5 bases). CDR3 length equals 13 residues. V was clipped by 4 bases and J by 4 bases, with 10 bases between them. CDR1 and CDR2 (germline): MDHEN, SYDVKM. The DNA for the CDR3 is TGTGCCAGCAGTTCGATCGGGGGCTATGGCTACACCTTC. Its translation is CASSSIGGYGYTF.

The J gene is TRBJ2-1, the V gene TRBV12-3 or TRBV12-4; 13 positions agree with TRBD2. After removal of 6 bases from V and 8 bases from J, the junction contained 7 bases not matched to a gene. The CDR3 covers 15 residues. The chain's CDR3 is CASSVAGLAGDEQFF. The CDR3 DNA is TGTGCCAGCAGCGTCGCAGGACTAGCGGGAGATGAGCAGTTCTTC.

This clonotype appeared a single time. The rearrangement links TRBV19 to TRBJ2-5, with TRBD2 matching over 12 bases. V shed 10 bases, J shed 4 bases, and the junction held 7 bases outside the gene matches. The CDR3 is 14 amino acids. Germline V CDR1 and CDR2: LNHDA, SQIVND (reference sequence). CDR3: CATSTSGGRETQYF. Here the CDR3 DNA reads TGTGCCACCTCGACTAGCGGGGGTCGAGAGACCCAGTACTTC.

CDR3 residues: CSGIGRGETQYF. In DNA, the CDR3 is TGCAGCGGAATAGGGAGGGGAGAGACCCAGTACTTC. V gene TRBV29-1 combines with J gene TRBJ2-5; TRBD2 matches at 7 bases. J lost 4 bases, V lost 7 bases, and 6 bases had no gene match. Germline assignment: CDR1 SQVTM and CDR2 ANQGSEA. The CDR3 contains 12 residues.

This clonotype occurred a few times. CDR3 residues: CASNRSPAGGAQAFF. In DNA, the CDR3 is TGTGCCAGCAATCGATCCCCTGCTGGGGGGGCTCAAGCTTTCTTT. J is TRBJ1-1 and V is TRBV6-5, with a weak D call TRBD1 (6 bases). CDR1 is MNHEY, CDR2 SVGAGI, per germline. V shed 7 bases and J shed 9 bases, with 24 bases lying between them. The CDR3 extends over 15 amino acids.

This chain connects TRBV24-1 to TRBJ2-5; D is perhaps TRBD1 (6 bases). V was trimmed by 5 bases and J by 2 bases, leaving 11 bases between them. Germline CDR1 and CDR2: KGHDR and SFDVKD. CDR3 length: 14 amino acids. The chain's CDR3 is CATSGTAMQETQYF. CDR3 DNA sequence: TGTGCCACCAGTGGGACAGCAATGCAAGAGACCCAGTACTTC.

The chain uses TRBV10-3 and TRBJ2-1; 12 bases map to TRBD2. There are 15 residues in the CDR3. Trimming at V came to 6 bases and at J to 8 bases, leaving 8 bases not matched to a gene. The germline V gene has CDR1 ENHRY and CDR2 SYGVKD. The CDR3 DNA is TGTGCCATCAGCGGGGAACTAGCGGGGGGCGATGAGCAGTTCTTC. Translation: CAISGELAGGDEQFF.

With respect to this clonotype: Relative to the germline gene, one junction end is altered; a read error may explain this. The chain recombines TRBV27 with TRBJ2-6, with D perhaps TRBD1 (5 bases). The CDR3 is made up of 15 amino acids. The germline V gene has CDR1 MNHEY and CDR2 SMNVEV (reference sequence). CDR3 region: CASSLYNSGANALTF. CDR3 sequence (DNA): TGTGCCAGCAGCCTTTACAACTCTGGGGCCAACGCCCTGACTTTC.

The rearrangement links TRBV19 to TRBJ1-5; D possibly corresponds to TRBD1 (5 bases). The CDR3 is made up of 14 amino acids. The ends were cut back, 7 bases at V and 7 bases at J, with 17 bases in the middle. Germline assignment: CDR1 LNHDA and CDR2 SQIVND (reference sequence). The CDR3 sequence is CASTPPQGRQPQHF. As DNA, the CDR3 is TGTGCCAGTACCCCACCCCAGGGACGGCAGCCCCAGCATTTT.

This clonotype has a handful of counts. The rearrangement links TRBV11-1 to TRBJ1-4; a possible D gene is TRBD1 (5 bases). CDR3 size: 21 residues. Germline CDR1 reads SGHAT; CDR2 reads FQDESV (reference sequence). Trimming shortened V by 1 base and J by 0 bases, and 24 bases separated the two germline ends. CDR3: CASSLGWGGTKYNATNEKLFF. DNA for the CDR3: TGTGCCAGCAGCTTAGGGTGGGGCGGAACGAAATACAATGCAACTAATGAAAAACTGTTTTTT.

This chain links TRBV20-1 with TRBJ2-5, with 7 bases fitting TRBD1. Germline assignment: CDR1 DFQATT and CDR2 SNEGSKA (reference sequence). V trimming: 5 bases; J trimming: 1 base; junction bases outside the gene matches: 4. This CDR3 has 13 residues. The CDR3 coding sequence is TGCAGTGCTCCCGGACAGGCCCAAGAGACCCAGTACTTC. This sequence encodes CSAPGQAQETQYF.

The chain carries TRBV7-9 and TRBJ1-2; D not resolved. CDR3 length: 15 residues. V gave up 0 bases and J gave up 4 bases, with 12 bases separating them. Looked up from germline, CDR1 is SEHNR and CDR2 is FQNEAQ (reference sequence). CDR3 amino acids: CASSLADIFSYGYTF. CDR3 in DNA: TGTGCCAGCAGCTTAGCAGATATCTTTAGCTATGGCTACACCTTC.

This clonotype has more than one count but fewer than ten. This chain links TRBV29-1 with TRBJ2-7, with 8 positions matching TRBD2. The CDR3 totals 11 residues. Germline lookup yields CDR1 SQVTM and CDR2 ANQGSEA. V shed 7 bases and J 6 bases; nucleotides not matched to a gene: 5. In nucleotides, the CDR3 is TGCAGCGCCTACAGCGGGAGCGAGCAGTACTTC. This encodes CSAYSGSEQYF.

The chain employs TRBV5-1 and TRBJ2-4, with D maybe TRBD2 (6 bases). From germline, CDR1 is SGHRS and CDR2 YFSETQ. The CDR3 is 12 amino acids. V lost 0 bases, J lost 13 bases, and 11 bases lay in between. CDR3 loop: CASSLDLGGQYF. The DNA of the CDR3 is TGCGCCAGCAGCTTGGACCTTGGGGGGCAGTACTTC.

The genes are TRBV12-3 or TRBV12-4 and TRBJ2-7; 7 bases match TRBD1. With V trimmed by 5 bases and J by 2 bases, 6 bases remained unmatched. This CDR3 has 14 amino acids. DNA for the CDR3: TGTGCCAGCAGTAGACAGGGCGGCCCCTACGAGCAGTACTTC. Its translation is CASSRQGGPYEQYF.

This clonotype was seen only once. V gene TRBV28 combines with J gene TRBJ1-2, with D unresolved. CDR3 length: 16 amino acids. The V end was cut by 5 bases, the J end by 0 bases, with 16 bases between. Germline-derived CDR1 and CDR2 are MDHEN and SYDVKM. The CDR3 DNA reads TGTGCCAGCAGTGCATTTCACGAACAGACTAACTATGGCTACACCTTC. Translated, it gives CASSAFHEQTNYGYTF.

The chain has TRBV20-1 and TRBJ2-1; 13 bases are shared with TRBD2. The CDR3 is made up of 17 amino acids. Germline CDR1 and CDR2: DFQATT and SNEGSKA (reference sequence). The ends lost 1 base at V and 8 bases at J; junction bases unmatched: 11. The CDR3 DNA is TGCAGTGCTAGAGGCACTAGCGGGAGGGGATCCCGCGATGAGCAGTTCTTC. Protein: CSARGTSGRGSRDEQFF.

This clonotype was counted between two and nine times. One end of the junction is discordant with germline, which a read error may explain. The rearrangement links TRBV28 to TRBJ2-5; D is ambiguous. Germline V gives CDR1 MDHEN, CDR2 SYDVKM. The CDR3 extends over 14 amino acids. Here the CDR3 DNA reads TGTGCCAGCCGCCTAGGTGGGCGAGGAGAGACTCAGTACTTC. Protein sequence: CASRLGGRGETQYF.

This clonotype has only a few counts. The genes are TRBV6-1 and TRBJ1-5; 7 positions agree with TRBD1. J gave up 7 bases and V 3 bases, and 6 bases lay outside the gene matches. CDR1 and CDR2 (germline): MNHNS, SASEGT. There are 14 residues in the CDR3. The CDR3: CASSEGTVPQPQHF. CDR3 nucleotide sequence: TGTGCCAGCAGTGAGGGGACAGTTCCCCAGCCCCAGCATTTT.

This clonotype was picked up a small number of times. This chain joins TRBV20-1 and TRBJ1-6; the D is unclear. The germline CDR1 and CDR2 sequences are DFQATT and SNEGSKA (reference sequence). Trimming cost V 1 base and J 5 bases, with 9 bases left between them. The CDR3 covers 14 residues. The CDR3 is CSARVGTDNSPLHF. CDR3 bases: TGCAGTGCTAGAGTGGGAACGGATAATTCACCCCTCCACTTT.

J is TRBJ2-3 and V is TRBV3-1, with 8 bases identical to TRBD1. Germline CDR1 reads LGHDT; CDR2 reads YNNKEL (reference sequence). This CDR3 is built from 16 residues. V gave up 6 bases and J gave up 6 bases; unmatched junction bases: 14. The CDR3 is CASRGRDRSPRDTQYF. CDR3 coding DNA: TGTGCCAGCAGGGGTCGGGACAGGAGTCCTCGGGATACGCAGTATTTT.

This clonotype was counted between two and nine times. V and J are TRBV15 and TRBJ2-3, with D possibly TRBD2 on 6 matching bases. Germline CDR1 is LNHNV and CDR2 is YYDKDF (reference sequence). Trimming left V 0 bases short and J 5 bases short, with 12 bases between. The CDR3 spans 15 residues. CDR3 region: CATSRDPGEVDTQYF. CDR3 nucleotide sequence: TGTGCCACCAGCAGAGATCCGGGGGAAGTAGATACGCAGTATTTT. The variable domain in full, completed from reference TRBV15 and TRBJ2-3, reads DAMVIQNPRYQVTQFGKPVTLSCSQTLNHNVMYWYQQKSSQAPKLLFHYYDKDFNNEADTPDNFQSRRPNTSFCFLDIRSPGLGDTAMYLCATSRDPGEVDTQYFGPGTRLTVL.

This clonotype was detected only a few times. The chain employs TRBV7-2 and TRBJ1-5; D unclear. CDR1 and CDR2 (germline): SGHTA, FQGNSA. The CDR3 has 12 amino acids. V lost 5 bases and J lost 4, with 6 bases in between. This CDR3 reads CASSKNNQPQHF. The CDR3 DNA follows: TGTGCCAGCAGCAAGAATAATCAGCCCCAGCATTTT.

The genes are TRBV5-1 and TRBJ1-2; D is perhaps TRBD1 (5 bases). The CDR3 consists of 17 residues. CDR1 is SGHRS and CDR2 is YFSETQ in the germline V gene. Trimming pared 1 base from V and 4 bases from J, leaving 20 bases between. For the CDR3, the DNA is TGCGCCAGCAGCTTGACCTCTATCGGGGGGATAGGCTATGGCTACACCTTC. Translating gives CASSLTSIGGIGYGYTF.

This clonotype turned up a few times. The chain combines TRBV4-2 with TRBJ2-4; 9 nucleotides agree with TRBD1. The end of the DNA aligns better with TRBJ2-7, so the J call may be wrong. Germline assignment: CDR1 LGHNA and CDR2 YNFKEQ. This CDR3 spans 15 amino acids. CDR3 loop: CASSLTDRGIYEQYF. CDR3 coding DNA: TGTGCCAGCAGCCTGACCGACAGGGGGATCTACGAGCAGTACTTC.

The V call is TRBV25-1, the J call TRBJ1-1; no definite D call. CDR3 size: 15 residues. The ends were cut back, 5 bases at V and 0 bases at J, with 13 bases in the middle. Germline values: CDR1 MGHDK, CDR2 SYGVNS. CDR3 nucleotides: TGTGCCAGCAGTCACGCAAGATTCATGAACACTGAAGCTTTCTTT. It is translated as CASSHARFMNTEAFF.